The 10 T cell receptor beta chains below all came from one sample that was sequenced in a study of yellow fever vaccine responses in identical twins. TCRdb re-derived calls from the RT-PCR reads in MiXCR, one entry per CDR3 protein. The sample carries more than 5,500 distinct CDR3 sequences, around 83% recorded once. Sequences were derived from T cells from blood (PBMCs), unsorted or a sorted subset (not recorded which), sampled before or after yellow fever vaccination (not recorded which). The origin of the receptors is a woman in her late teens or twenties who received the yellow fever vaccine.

The CDR3 protein is CASSQVGTSYNEQFF. The CDR3 DNA sequence: TGTGCCAGCAGCCAAGTCGGGACTAGTTACAATGAGCAGTTCTTC. V is TRBV4-2 and J is TRBJ2-1; 8 bases map to TRBD2. J gave up 4 bases and V 1 base, and 3 bases lay outside the gene matches. CDR3 length equals 15 residues. Germline-derived CDR1 and CDR2 are LGHNA and YNFKEQ.

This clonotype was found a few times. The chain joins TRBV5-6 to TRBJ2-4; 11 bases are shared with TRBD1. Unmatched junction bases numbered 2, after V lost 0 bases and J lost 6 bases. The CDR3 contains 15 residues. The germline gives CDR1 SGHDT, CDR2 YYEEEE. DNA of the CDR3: TGTGCCAGCAGCTTGGGCGGGACAGGGGGAAACATTCAGTACTTC. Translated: CASSLGGTGGNIQYF.

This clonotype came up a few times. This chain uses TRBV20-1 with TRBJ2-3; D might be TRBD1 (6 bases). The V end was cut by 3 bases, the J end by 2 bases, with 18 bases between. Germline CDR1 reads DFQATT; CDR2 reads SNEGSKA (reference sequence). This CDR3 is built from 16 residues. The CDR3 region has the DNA TGCAGTGCTAGGGGGGCAAAGCGACGCTCCACAGATACGCAGTATTTT. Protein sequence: CSARGAKRRSTDTQYF.

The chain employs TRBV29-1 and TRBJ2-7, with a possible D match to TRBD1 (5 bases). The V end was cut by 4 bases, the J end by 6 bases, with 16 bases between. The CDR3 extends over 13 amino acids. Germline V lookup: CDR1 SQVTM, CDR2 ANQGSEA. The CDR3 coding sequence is TGCAGCGTTGGACGAGGCAGGGCGTTCGAGCAGTACTTC. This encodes CSVGRGRAFEQYF.

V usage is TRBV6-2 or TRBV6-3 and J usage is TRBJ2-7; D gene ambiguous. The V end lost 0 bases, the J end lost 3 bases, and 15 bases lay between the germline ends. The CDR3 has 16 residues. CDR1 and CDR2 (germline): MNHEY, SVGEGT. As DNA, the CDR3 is TGTGCCAGCAGTTACTCGGGCGTCGCTAGGGACTACGAGCAGTACTTC. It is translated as CASSYSGVARDYEQYF.

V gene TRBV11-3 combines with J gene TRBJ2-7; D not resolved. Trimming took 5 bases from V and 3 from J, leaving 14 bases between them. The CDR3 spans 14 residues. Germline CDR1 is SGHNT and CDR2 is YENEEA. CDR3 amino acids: CASSARVDGYEQYF. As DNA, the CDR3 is TGTGCCAGCAGCGCTAGGGTAGACGGCTACGAGCAGTACTTC.

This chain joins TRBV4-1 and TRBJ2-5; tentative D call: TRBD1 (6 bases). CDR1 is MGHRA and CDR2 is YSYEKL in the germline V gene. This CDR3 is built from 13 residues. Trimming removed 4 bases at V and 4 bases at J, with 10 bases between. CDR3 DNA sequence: TGCGCCAGCAGCCGACAGGCTCCAGAGACCCAGTACTTC. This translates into CASSRQAPETQYF.

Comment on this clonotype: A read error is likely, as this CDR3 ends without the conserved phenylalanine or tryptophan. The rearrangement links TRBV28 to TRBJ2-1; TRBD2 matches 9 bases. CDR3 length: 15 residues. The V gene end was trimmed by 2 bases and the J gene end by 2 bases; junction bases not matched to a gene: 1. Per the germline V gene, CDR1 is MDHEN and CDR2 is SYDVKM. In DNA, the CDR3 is TGTGCCAGCAGTTTACTAGCGGGGACCTACAATGAGCAGTTCCTC. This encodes CASSLLAGTYNEQFL.

The CDR3 here is CASSLGSQGWAEQFF. The DNA of the CDR3 is TGTGCCAGCAGCTTAGGGTCACAGGGTTGGGCTGAGCAGTTCTTC. The chain couples TRBV11-3 to TRBJ2-1, with D possibly TRBD1 on 6 matching bases. The germline V gene has CDR1 SGHNT and CDR2 YENEEA. Trimming took off 1 base at V and 9 bases at J, with 16 bases between the two ends. There are 15 residues in the CDR3.

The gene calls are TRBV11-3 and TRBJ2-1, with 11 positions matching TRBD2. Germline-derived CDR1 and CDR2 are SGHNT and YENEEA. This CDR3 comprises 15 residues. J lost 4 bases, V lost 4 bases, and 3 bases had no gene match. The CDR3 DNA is TGTGCCAGCAGCTCGACTAGCGGGGCTTACAATGAGCAGTTCTTC. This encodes CASSSTSGAYNEQFF.